This TCR beta chain was recorded in a study of T cell responses to AZD1222 COVID-19 vaccine. Whole-study results and caveats: Baseline seropositives among AZD1222 recipients totaled only 5 to 7.

The data were produced by immunoSEQ multiplex PCR, yet TCRdb's version contains in-frame clones alone and is incomplete. The sample lists some 150,000 clones; more than 85% were seen once. Trimming took 0 bases from V and 7 from J; bases not matched to a gene: 17. CDR1 is SGHNT, CDR2 YYREEE, per germline (reference sequence). The CDR3 is made up of 18 amino acids. On this clone itself: Its antigen remains unknown.

The sample in question was peripheral blood, obtained 28 days after the second AZD1222 dose. The source of this sequence is an adult who received the AZD1222 COVID-19 vaccine. The chain joins TRBV5-4 to TRBJ2-3; TRBD2 matches at 7 bases. The CDR3 DNA reads TGTGCCAGCAGCTTGGGGTCAGGCAGCGGGAAGGAGGGGAATACGCAGTATTTT. Its protein is CASSLGSGSGKEGNTQYF.